This entry lists 6 T cell receptor beta chains sequenced from one sample in a study of T-cell memory formation after mild COVID-19. TCRdb re-derived calls from the 5' RACE reads in MiXCR, one entry per CDR3 protein. The repertoire holds 380,000 or so distinct CDR3 sequences, with 13% to 15% as singletons. The sample comprised PBMCs or a T cell subset sorted from them (not recorded which). These receptors originate from a man between 18 and 35 years old who had mild COVID-19 (a few samples of this study predate the infection). Cell type and time point are not known.

The J gene is TRBJ2-1, the V gene TRBV6-2 or TRBV6-3; perhaps TRBD2 as D (6 bases). The V gene lost 7 bases and the J gene lost 0 bases, with 22 bases spanning the gap. Germline V gives CDR1 MNHEY, CDR2 SVGEGT. The CDR3 consists of 18 residues. CDR3 DNA: TGTGCCAGCACCTTTTCGTGGCGGGACGTCCGCTCCTACAATGAGCAGTTCTTC. It translates to CASTFSWRDVRSYNEQFF.

This clonotype was seen at least ten times. V usage is TRBV5-1 and J usage is TRBJ2-1; maybe TRBD1 (6 bases). CDR3 length: 15 amino acids. Germline CDR1 reads SGHRS; CDR2 reads YFSETQ. V lost 0 bases and J 3 bases, leaving 10 bases between the germline ends. The DNA for the CDR3 is TGCGCCAGCAGCTTGGTACAGGGAAACTACAATGAGCAGTTCTTC. Its translation is CASSLVQGNYNEQFF.

The chain is built from TRBV7-9 and TRBJ2-7; D is perhaps TRBD2 (6 bases). The CDR3 spans 14 residues. The V end was cut by 4 bases, the J end by 9 bases, with 19 bases between. The germline V gene has CDR1 SEHNR and CDR2 FQNEAQ (reference sequence). The CDR3 DNA sequence: TGTGCCAGCAGCTCCCTTGGGAGGCAGGGAGGGCAGTACTTC. It encodes CASSSLGRQGGQYF.

The rearrangement uses TRBV20-1 and TRBJ1-5; tentatively, D is TRBD1 (5 bases). Trimming removed 2 bases from V and 0 bases from J, with 11 bases in between. From germline, CDR1 is DFQATT and CDR2 SNEGSKA (reference sequence). This CDR3 is built from 15 residues. CDR3 DNA: TGCAGTGCTAGACGAAGGGGCTTTAGCAATCAGCCCCAGCATTTT. Protein sequence: CSARRRGFSNQPQHF.

This clonotype has a count of ten or more. The V gene is TRBV4-1, the J gene TRBJ2-2, with TRBD1 matching over 8 bases. With 4 bases clipped from V and 4 bases from J, the junction kept 2 bases outside the gene matches. The CDR3 length is 14 residues. Germline-derived CDR1 and CDR2 are MGHRA and YSYEKL. In DNA form, the CDR3 reads TGCGCCAGCAGCCGGACAGGGTTCACCGGGGAGCTGTTTTTT. This codes for CASSRTGFTGELFF.

This clonotype was seen a few times. CDR3 DNA sequence: TGCAGCGTCCCAAACTGGGTAGGGCCCGGCTACACCTTC. The encoded protein is CSVPNWVGPGYTF. This rearrangement joins TRBV29-1 to TRBJ1-2, with no clear D. The germline V gene encodes CDR1 SQVTM and CDR2 ANQGSEA. V lost 6 bases to trimming and J lost 8 bases, with 19 bases between them. The CDR3 covers 13 residues.